This TCR beta chain was identified during a study of vaccination and CD4 T cells after COVID-19. This sample's time point: late sampling 161 to 241 days after vaccination in a few convalescent patients. Treatment noted: approximately 11-day PBMC culture with coronavirus spike peptide pools or control peptides (ViraFEST assay). The CDR3 length is 14 residues. Germline CDR1 and CDR2: SNHLY and FYNNEI. V lost 7 bases to trimming and J lost 0 bases, with 12 bases between them. A remark on this clonotype: Its target is unknown.

Sequencing of cultured CD4+ T cell DNA used the Oncomine TCR Beta short-read assay. Via MiXCR, TCRdb re-called the PCR reads, giving one row per CDR3 protein. The sample carries around 18,000 distinct CDR3 sequences, about 40% recorded once. Sample: CD4+ T cells from blood, cultured in vitro, taken about 7 months after SARS-CoV-2 vaccination. The TCR sequence derives from a human donor who had recovered from COVID-19. This chain connects TRBV2 to TRBJ1-2, with unresolved D. The CDR3 region is CASTLQSANYGYTF. The CDR3 nucleotides read TGTGCCAGCACCCTCCAGTCGGCTAACTATGGCTACACCTTC.